These 19 T cell receptor beta chains were all obtained from the same sample, sequenced in a study of PD-L1 blockade in urothelial cancer. Using immunoSEQ multiplex PCR, the repertoire was profiled, and TCRdb retains in-frame clones only, with some absent. The table shows 43,000 or so clones, with 65% to 85% occurring only once. Time point reported: pretreatment peripheral blood. The specimen was PBMCs, collected around atezolizumab (anti-PD-L1) treatment. These receptors were obtained from a man aged 60-69 years with urothelial cancer.

The chain uses TRBV11-1 and TRBJ1-1, with 9 bases that match TRBD1. This CDR3 comprises 14 residues. The germline V gene has CDR1 SGHAT and CDR2 FQDESV (reference sequence). After removal of 4 bases from V and 5 bases from J, the junction contained 5 bases not matched to a gene. CDR3 amino acids: CASSSGQGRTEAFF. CDR3 in DNA: TGTGCCAGCAGCTCGGGACAGGGTCGGACTGAAGCTTTCTTT.

The rearrangement uses TRBV28 and TRBJ1-2, with 8 bases lining up with TRBD1. CDR3 length: 14 amino acids. V lost 6 bases and J lost 5; bases outside the gene matches: 8. Germline values: CDR1 MDHEN, CDR2 SYDVKM. The DNA of the CDR3 is TGTGCCAGCAGGCAAGGACAGGGAGGATATGGCTACACCTTC. Its translation: CASRQGQGGYGYTF.

This chain joins TRBV9 and TRBJ2-1; D is unresolved. V lost 4 bases, J lost 8 bases, and 10 bases lay in between. CDR1 and CDR2 (germline): SGDLS, YYNGEE. The CDR3 has 12 residues. CDR3 in DNA: TGTGCCAGCAGCCCCGAGAGCGATGAGCAGTTCTTC. Translated, it gives CASSPESDEQFF. The variable domain in full, completed from reference TRBV9 and TRBJ2-1, reads DSGVTQTPKHLITATGQRVTLRCSPRSGDLSVYWYQQSLDQGLQFLIQYYNGEERAKGNILERFSAQQFPDLHSELNLSSLELGDSALYFCASSPESDEQFFGPGTRLTVL.

The V and J genes are TRBV19 and TRBJ1-3; D is unclear. Deletions cut 7 bases from V and 2 bases from J, with 12 bases between. The germline V gene encodes CDR1 LNHDA and CDR2 SQIVND (reference sequence). The CDR3 runs to 14 residues. The CDR3 coding sequence is TGTGCCAGTATGGCCCCTGCGGCTGGAAACACCATATATTTT. It codes for CASMAPAAGNTIYF.

CDR3 in DNA: TGCGCCAGCAGCTTGGCGGACAGCCCTCTTGAAGCTTTCTTT. As protein: CASSLADSPLEAFF. The chain employs TRBV5-1 and TRBJ1-1; D perhaps matches TRBD1 (6 bases). The ends were cut back, 0 bases at V and 7 bases at J, with 13 bases in the middle. The CDR3 is made up of 14 amino acids. Germline V gives CDR1 SGHRS, CDR2 YFSETQ. The whole variable domain, filled in from reference TRBV5-1 and TRBJ1-1, reads KAGVTQTPRYLIKTRGQQVTLSCSPISGHRSVSWYQQTPGQGLQFLFEYFSETQRNKGNFPGRFSGRQFSNSRSEMNVSTLELGDSALYLCASSLADSPLEAFFGQGTRLTVV.

The chain employs TRBV5-1 and TRBJ1-1; TRBD1 agrees at 12 bases. Germline V gene sequence: CDR1 SGHRS, CDR2 YFSETQ. With V trimmed by 2 bases and J by 10 bases, 9 bases remained unmatched. This CDR3 spans 15 amino acids. The DNA of the CDR3 is TGCGCCAGCAGCTTCCGCGGGACAGGGGGCGGTGGAGCTTTCTTT. This sequence encodes CASSFRGTGGGGAFF.

This chain connects TRBV5-1 to TRBJ2-1; 7 nucleotides align to TRBD2. Looked up from germline, CDR1 is SGHRS and CDR2 is YFSETQ. Trimming took 8 bases from V and 2 from J; bases not matched to a gene: 10. The CDR3 is 15 amino acids. CDR3 nucleotides: TGCGCCAGTCACTCGGGGGAGGGGCCCTACAATGAGCAGTTCTTC. Translating it yields CASHSGEGPYNEQFF.

The J gene is TRBJ1-1, the V gene TRBV19; the D gene is possibly TRBD1 (6 bases). CDR1 is LNHDA and CDR2 is SQIVND in the germline V gene (reference sequence). The CDR3 spans 16 residues. Trimming took 7 bases from V and 5 from J, leaving 23 bases between them. The CDR3 sequence: CASTTRAGGRGTEAFF. The DNA for the CDR3 is TGTGCCAGTACTACTAGGGCGGGGGGGCGAGGTACTGAAGCTTTCTTT.

CDR3 DNA: TGTGCCAGCAGCGGCCCCCTCCGGGGAGAAGATACGCAGTATTTT. Its translation is CASSGPLRGEDTQYF. This chain connects TRBV5-8 to TRBJ2-3, with D perhaps TRBD2 (5 bases). CDR1 and CDR2 from the germline V gene are SGHTS and YDEGEE. The CDR3 covers 15 residues. Trimming took 4 bases from V and 5 from J, leaving 17 bases between them. Supplemented by reference TRBV5-8 and TRBJ2-3, the full variable domain reads EAGVTQSPTHLIKTRGQQATLRCSPISGHTSVYWYQQALGLGLQFLLWYDEGEERNRGNFPPRFSGRQFPNYSSELNVNALELEDSALYLCASSGPLRGEDTQYFGPGTRLTVL.

The V gene is TRBV5-4, the J gene TRBJ1-6; D is uncertain. V was shortened by 0 bases and J by 5 bases, with 12 bases between the two germline ends. This CDR3 comprises 16 residues. CDR1 and CDR2 (germline): SGHNT, YYREEE (reference sequence). The CDR3 DNA is TGTGCCAGCAGCTTGGGAGGGTTGGGGAATAATTCACCCCTCCACTTT. It codes for CASSLGGLGNNSPLHF.

This clone was found once. The gene calls are TRBV7-8 and TRBJ1-2, with TRBD1 matching over 8 bases. The germline V gene has CDR1 SGHVS and CDR2 FQNEAQ. V shed 2 bases and J 2 bases; nucleotides not matched to a gene: 10. This CDR3 has 17 amino acids. For the CDR3, the DNA is TGTGCCAGCAGCTTAAGGGGAGACAGGGGCCAGAACTATGGCTACACCTTC. Amino acid sequence: CASSLRGDRGQNYGYTF.

The gene calls are TRBV11-3 and TRBJ2-1; 10 bases fit TRBD1. Trimming removed 1 base from V and 9 bases from J; junction bases left unmatched: 9. This CDR3 is 16 amino acids long. The germline CDR1 and CDR2 sequences are SGHNT and YENEEA. The CDR3 protein is CASSLGGTGARVEQFF. The CDR3 DNA reads TGTGCCAGCAGCTTAGGTGGGACAGGGGCGCGTGTTGAGCAGTTCTTC.

In DNA, the CDR3 is TGTGCCAGCAGTGAAACGGGGTCTGGAAACACCATATATTTT. The encoded protein is CASSETGSGNTIYF. J is TRBJ1-3 and V is TRBV6-1; D is uncertain. CDR1 and CDR2 (germline): MNHNS, SASEGT. Trimming shortened V by 2 bases and J by 1 base, and 6 bases separated the two germline ends. The CDR3 has 14 amino acids.

V is TRBV29-1 and J is TRBJ1-1, with a weak D call TRBD1 (5 bases). CDR1 is SQVTM, CDR2 ANQGSEA, per germline. There are 14 residues in the CDR3. Deletions cut 7 bases from V and 5 bases from J, with 20 bases between. CDR3 sequence: CSAGRRAGSTEAFF. The DNA of the CDR3 is TGCAGCGCCGGCCGGAGGGCAGGGAGTACTGAAGCTTTCTTT.

This clone was counted a few times. The chain employs TRBV6-5 and TRBJ2-7; 10 bases agree with TRBD2. CDR3 size: 15 residues. From germline, CDR1 is MNHEY and CDR2 SVGAGI. Trimming cost V 6 bases and J 2 bases; bases outside gene matches: 7. The CDR3 bases are TGTGCCAGCAGGAGGACTAGCGGAGGGACCTACGAGCAGTACTTC. Encoded protein: CASRRTSGGTYEQYF.

This clone was detected only a few times. The chain employs TRBV5-4 and TRBJ1-1; D is unclear. The CDR3 length is 12 residues. Germline assignment: CDR1 SGHNT and CDR2 YYREEE (reference sequence). The ends were cut back, 5 bases at V and 3 bases at J, with 8 bases in the middle. CDR3 sequence: CASRTLYTEAFF. The CDR3 DNA follows: TGTGCCAGCAGGACACTGTACACTGAAGCTTTCTTT.

This chain links TRBV28 with TRBJ2-7; 9 nucleotides line up with TRBD1. V lost 6 bases and J lost 2; bases outside the gene matches: 5. The CDR3 runs 14 residues. The germline gives CDR1 MDHEN, CDR2 SYDVKM. CDR3 DNA sequence: TGTGCCAGCAGGTCCGGGACAGGGACCTACGAGCAGTACTTC. It specifies CASRSGTGTYEQYF.

This chain connects TRBV5-1 to TRBJ2-7; D is perhaps TRBD1 (5 bases). With 2 bases removed from V and 7 bases from J, the gap between germline ends came to 13 bases. The CDR3 spans 13 residues. The V gene's germline CDR1 is SGHRS and CDR2 YFSETQ. The CDR3 loop reads CASSLGAVGEQYF. In DNA form, the CDR3 reads TGCGCCAGCAGCTTAGGGGCAGTCGGGGAGCAGTACTTC.

The sample holds many counts of this clone. The chain recombines TRBV4-2 with TRBJ1-3; D ambiguous. The CDR3 has 18 amino acids. The V gene lost 1 base and the J gene lost 0 bases, with 16 bases spanning the gap. CDR1 is LGHNA, CDR2 YNFKEQ, per germline. DNA for the CDR3: TGTGCCAGCAGCCAAGTCCCCGGGTCTCAGAGCTCTGGAAACACCATATATTTT. This encodes CASSQVPGSQSSGNTIYF.